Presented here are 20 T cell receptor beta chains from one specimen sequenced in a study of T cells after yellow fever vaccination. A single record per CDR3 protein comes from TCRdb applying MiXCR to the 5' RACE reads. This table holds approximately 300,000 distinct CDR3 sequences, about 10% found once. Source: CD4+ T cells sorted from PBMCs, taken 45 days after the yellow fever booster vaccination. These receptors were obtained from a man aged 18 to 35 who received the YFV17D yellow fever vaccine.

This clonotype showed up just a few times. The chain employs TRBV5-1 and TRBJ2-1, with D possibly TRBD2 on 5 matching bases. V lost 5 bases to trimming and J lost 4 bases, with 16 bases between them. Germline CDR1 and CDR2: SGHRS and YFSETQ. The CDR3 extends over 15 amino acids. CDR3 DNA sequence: TGCGCCAGCAGGGTACCTAGCCGGATTTACAATGAGCAGTTCTTC. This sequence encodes CASRVPSRIYNEQFF. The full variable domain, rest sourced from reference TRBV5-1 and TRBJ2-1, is KAGVTQTPRYLIKTRGQQVTLSCSPISGHRSVSWYQQTPGQGLQFLFEYFSETQRNKGNFPGRFSGRQFSNSRSEMNVSTLELGDSALYLCASRVPSRIYNEQFFGPGTRLTVL.

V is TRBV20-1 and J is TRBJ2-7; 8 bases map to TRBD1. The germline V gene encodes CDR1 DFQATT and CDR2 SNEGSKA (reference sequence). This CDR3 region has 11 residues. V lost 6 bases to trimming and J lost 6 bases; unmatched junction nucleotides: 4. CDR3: CSARDRGEQYV. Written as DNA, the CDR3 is TGCAGTGCCCGAGACAGGGGCGAGCAGTACGTC.

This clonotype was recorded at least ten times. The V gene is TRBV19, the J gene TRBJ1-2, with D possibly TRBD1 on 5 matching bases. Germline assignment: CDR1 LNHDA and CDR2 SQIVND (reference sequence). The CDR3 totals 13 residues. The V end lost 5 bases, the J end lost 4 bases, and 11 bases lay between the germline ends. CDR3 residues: CASSPGLGYGYTF. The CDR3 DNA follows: TGTGCCAGTAGTCCGGGACTGGGCTATGGCTACACCTTC. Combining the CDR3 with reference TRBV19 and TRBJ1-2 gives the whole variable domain DGGITQSPKYLFRKEGQNVTLSCEQNLNHDAMYWYRQDPGQGLRLIYYSQIVNDFQKGDIAEGYSVSREKKESFPLTVTSAQKNPTAFYLCASSPGLGYGYTFGSGTRLTVV.

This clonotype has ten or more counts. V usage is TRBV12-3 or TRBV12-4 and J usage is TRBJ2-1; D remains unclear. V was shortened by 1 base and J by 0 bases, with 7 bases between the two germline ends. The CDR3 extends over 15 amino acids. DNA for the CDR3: TGTGCCAGCAGTTTAGGAAGGAGCTCCTACAATGAGCAGTTCTTC. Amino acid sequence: CASSLGRSSYNEQFF.

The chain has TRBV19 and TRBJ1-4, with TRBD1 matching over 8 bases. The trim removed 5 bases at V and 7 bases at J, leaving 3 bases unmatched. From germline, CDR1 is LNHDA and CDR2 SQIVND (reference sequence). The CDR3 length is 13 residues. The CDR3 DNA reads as TGTGCCAGTAGTGTCACAGGGGGTGAAAAACTGTTTTTT. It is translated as CASSVTGGEKLFF.

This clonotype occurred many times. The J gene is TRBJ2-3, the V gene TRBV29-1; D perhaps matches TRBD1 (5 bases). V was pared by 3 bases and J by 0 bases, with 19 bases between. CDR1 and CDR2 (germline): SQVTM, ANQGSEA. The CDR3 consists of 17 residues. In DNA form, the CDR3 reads TGCAGCGTTGAGATGCAGGGCCTATTTACTAGCACAGATACGCAGTATTTT. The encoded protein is CSVEMQGLFTSTDTQYF.

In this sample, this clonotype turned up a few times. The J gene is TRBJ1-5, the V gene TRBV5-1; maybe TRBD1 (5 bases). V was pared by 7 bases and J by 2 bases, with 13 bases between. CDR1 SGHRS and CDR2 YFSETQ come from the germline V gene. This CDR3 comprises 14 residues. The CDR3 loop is CASPRGSGNQPQHF. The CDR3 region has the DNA TGCGCCAGCCCTCGGGGGAGCGGCAATCAGCCCCAGCATTTT.

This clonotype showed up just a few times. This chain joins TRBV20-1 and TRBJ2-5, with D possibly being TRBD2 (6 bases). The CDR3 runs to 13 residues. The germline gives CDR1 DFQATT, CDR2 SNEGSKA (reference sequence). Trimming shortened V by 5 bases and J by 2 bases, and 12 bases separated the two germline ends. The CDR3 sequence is CSASGDLQETQYF. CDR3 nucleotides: TGCAGTGCTTCGGGGGACCTACAAGAGACCCAGTACTTC.

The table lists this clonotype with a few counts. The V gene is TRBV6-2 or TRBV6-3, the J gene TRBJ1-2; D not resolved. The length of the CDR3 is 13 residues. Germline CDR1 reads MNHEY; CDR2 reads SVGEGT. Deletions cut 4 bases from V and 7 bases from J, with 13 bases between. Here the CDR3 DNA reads TGTGCCAGCAGTTCCGAGGGTCATGGTGGCTACACCTTC. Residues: CASSSEGHGGYTF.

The DNA for the CDR3 is TGTGCCAGCAGGGCGGACAGCGGGGGGGGAGAGACCCAGTACTTC. It encodes CASRADSGGGETQYF. This sequence joins TRBV5-4 and TRBJ2-5; 10 bases agree with TRBD2. The V gene's germline CDR1 is SGHNT and CDR2 YYREEE (reference sequence). The CDR3 totals 15 residues. The J segment lost 4 bases and the V segment lost 5 bases, leaving 8 bases of the junction unmatched.

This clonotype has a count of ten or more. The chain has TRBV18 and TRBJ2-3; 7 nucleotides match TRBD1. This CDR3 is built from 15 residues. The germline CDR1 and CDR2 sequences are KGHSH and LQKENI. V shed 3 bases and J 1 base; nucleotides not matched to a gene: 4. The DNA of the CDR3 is TGTGCCAGCTCACCCGGGGACAGCCGCACAGATACGCAGTATTTT. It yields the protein CASSPGDSRTDTQYF.

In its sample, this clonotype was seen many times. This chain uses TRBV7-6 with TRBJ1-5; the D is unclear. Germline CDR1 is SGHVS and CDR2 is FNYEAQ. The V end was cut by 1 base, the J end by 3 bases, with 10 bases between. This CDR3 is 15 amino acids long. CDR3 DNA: TGTGCCAGCAGCTTAGGGGCCAGTAACAATCAGCCCCAGCATTTT. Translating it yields CASSLGASNNQPQHF. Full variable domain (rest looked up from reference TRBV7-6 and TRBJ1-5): GAGVSQSPRYKVTKRGQDVALRCDPISGHVSLYWYRQALGQGPEFLTYFNYEAQQDKSGLPNDRFSAERPEGSISTLTIQRTEQRDSAMYRCASSLGASNNQPQHFGDGTRLSIL.

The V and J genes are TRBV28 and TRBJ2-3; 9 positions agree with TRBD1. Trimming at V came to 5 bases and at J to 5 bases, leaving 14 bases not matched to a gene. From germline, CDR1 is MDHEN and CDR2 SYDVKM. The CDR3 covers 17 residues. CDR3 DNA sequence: TGTGCCAGCAGTCCCTTAAATTCCGGGACAGGGATAGATACGCAGTATTTT. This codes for CASSPLNSGTGIDTQYF. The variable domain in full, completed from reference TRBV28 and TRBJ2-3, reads DVKVTQSSRYLVKRTGEKVFLECVQDMDHENMFWYRQDPGLGLRLIYFSYDVKMKEKGDIPEGYSVSREKKERFSLILESASTNQTSMYLCASSPLNSGTGIDTQYFGPGTRLTVL.

CDR3 DNA sequence: TGCGCCAGCAGTCCCCCGTCCGAGGAGAAAGAGACCCAGTACTTC. This encodes CASSPPSEEKETQYF. This rearrangement joins TRBV23-1 to TRBJ2-5; no clear D gene. TRBV23-1 is an ORF; its function is uncertain. The V end was cut by 4 bases, the J end by 3 bases, with 15 bases between. The length of the CDR3 is 15 residues.

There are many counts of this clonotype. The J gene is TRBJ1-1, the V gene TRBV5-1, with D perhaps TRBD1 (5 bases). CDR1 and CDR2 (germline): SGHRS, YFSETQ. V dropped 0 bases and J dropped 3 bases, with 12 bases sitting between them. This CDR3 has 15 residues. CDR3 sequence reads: CASSLAGGRDTEAFF. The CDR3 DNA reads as TGCGCCAGCAGCTTGGCCGGGGGACGCGACACTGAAGCTTTCTTT.

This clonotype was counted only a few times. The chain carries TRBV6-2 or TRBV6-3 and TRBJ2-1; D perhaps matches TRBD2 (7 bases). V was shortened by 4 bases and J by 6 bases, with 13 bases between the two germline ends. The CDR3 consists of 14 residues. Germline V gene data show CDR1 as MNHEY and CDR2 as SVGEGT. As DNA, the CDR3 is TGTGCCAGCAGTTTGGGGGGGCTGCGCAATGAGCAGTTCTTC. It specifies CASSLGGLRNEQFF.

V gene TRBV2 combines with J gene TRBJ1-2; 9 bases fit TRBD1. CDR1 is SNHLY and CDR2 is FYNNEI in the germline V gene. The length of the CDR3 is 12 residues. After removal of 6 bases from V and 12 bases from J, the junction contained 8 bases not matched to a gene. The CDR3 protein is CASRHLGQGNTF. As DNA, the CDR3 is TGTGCCAGCAGACACTTGGGACAGGGCAACACCTTC.

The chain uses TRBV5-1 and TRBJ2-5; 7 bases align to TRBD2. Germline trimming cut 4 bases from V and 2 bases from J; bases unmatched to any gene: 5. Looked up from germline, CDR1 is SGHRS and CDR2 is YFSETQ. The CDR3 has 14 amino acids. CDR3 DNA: TGCGCCAGCAGCCACGGGACTACTCAAGAGACCCAGTACTTC. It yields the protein CASSHGTTQETQYF.

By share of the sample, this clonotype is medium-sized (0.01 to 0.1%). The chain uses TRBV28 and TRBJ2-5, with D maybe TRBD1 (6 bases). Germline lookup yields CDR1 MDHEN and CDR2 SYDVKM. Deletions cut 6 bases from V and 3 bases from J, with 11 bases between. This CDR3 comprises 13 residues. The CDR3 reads CASRPQGKETQYF. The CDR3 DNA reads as TGTGCCAGCAGGCCACAGGGAAAAGAGACCCAGTACTTC.

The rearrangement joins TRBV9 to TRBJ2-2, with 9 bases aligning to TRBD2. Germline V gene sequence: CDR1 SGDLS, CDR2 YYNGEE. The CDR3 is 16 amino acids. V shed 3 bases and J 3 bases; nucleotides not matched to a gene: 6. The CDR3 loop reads CASSGGLALDTGELFF. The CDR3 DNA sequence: TGTGCCAGCAGCGGTGGACTAGCGCTGGACACCGGGGAGCTGTTTTTT.